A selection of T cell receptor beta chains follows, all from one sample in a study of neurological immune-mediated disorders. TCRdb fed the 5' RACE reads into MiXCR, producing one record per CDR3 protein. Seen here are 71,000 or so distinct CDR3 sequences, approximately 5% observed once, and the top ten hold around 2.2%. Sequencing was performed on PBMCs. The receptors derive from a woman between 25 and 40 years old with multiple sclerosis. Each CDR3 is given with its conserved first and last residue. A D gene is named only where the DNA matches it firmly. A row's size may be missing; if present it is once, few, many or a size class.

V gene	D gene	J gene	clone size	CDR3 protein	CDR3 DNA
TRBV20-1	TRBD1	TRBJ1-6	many	CSARTQGDVINSPLHF	TGCAGTGCTAGAACCCAGGGGGACGTAATTAATTCACCCCTCCACTTT
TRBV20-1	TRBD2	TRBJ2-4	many	CSAFTGGTAKNIQYF	TGCAGTGCGTTTACGGGAGGGACAGCCAAAAACATTCAGTACTTC
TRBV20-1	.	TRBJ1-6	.	CSAAVGPGINSTLNF	.
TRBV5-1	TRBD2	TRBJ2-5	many	CASTLAGGPETQYF	TGCGCCAGCACCCTAGCGGGGGGGCCGGAGACCCAGTACTTC
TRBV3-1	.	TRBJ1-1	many	CASSFPGHYTEAFF	TGTGCCAGCAGCTTCCCTGGACACTACACTGAAGCTTTCTTT
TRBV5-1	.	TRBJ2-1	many	CASSPGSVTGMYNEQFF	TGCGCCAGCAGTCCCGGGTCCGTAACAGGGATGTACAATGAGCAGTTCTTC
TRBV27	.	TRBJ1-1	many	CASSSGLKLNTEAFF	TGTGCCAGCAGTTCCGGACTTAAATTGAACACTGAAGCTTTCTTT
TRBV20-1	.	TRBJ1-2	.	CSARGGFADYGYTF	TGCAGTGCTAGAGGGGGATTTGCGGACTATGGCTACACCTTC
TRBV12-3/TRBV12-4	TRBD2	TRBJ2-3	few	CASSPRGGGSTDTQYF	TGTGCCAGCAGTCCCCGGGGGGGCGGAAGCACAGATACGCAGTATTTT
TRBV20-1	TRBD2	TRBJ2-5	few	CSAREGRERRETQYF	TGCAGTGCTAGAGAGGGGCGGGAGAGGCGGGAGACCCAGTACTTC
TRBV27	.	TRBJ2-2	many	CASSFAGLNTGELFF	TGTGCCAGCAGTTTCGCGGGGCTTAACACCGGGGAGCTGTTTTTT
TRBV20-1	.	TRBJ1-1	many	CSASSFTREAFF	TGCAGTGCTAGCAGTTTCACCCGGGAAGCTTTCTTT
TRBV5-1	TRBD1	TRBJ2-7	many	CASSRDSIYEQYF	TGCGCCAGCAGCCGGGACAGTATCTACGAGCAGTACTTC
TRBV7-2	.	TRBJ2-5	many	CASSFPGIQQTQYF	TGTGCCAGCAGCTTCCCGGGGATTCAGCAGACCCAGTACTTC
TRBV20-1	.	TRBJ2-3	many	CSASLGPDTQYF	TGCAGTGCTAGTTTGGGGCCGGATACGCAGTATTTT
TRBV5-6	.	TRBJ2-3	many	CASSWSTDTQYF	TGTGCCAGCAGCTGGAGCACAGATACGCAGTATTTT
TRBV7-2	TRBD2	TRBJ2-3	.	CASSPGGGWHTDTQYF	TGTGCCAGCAGCCCCGGGGGGGGGTGGCACACAGATACGCAGTATTTT